The T cell receptor beta chain described here comes from a study of blood T cell repertoires in COVID-19. Background on the study: From the United States, Italy and Spain came samples of acute and convalescent COVID-19. PBMCs, B-cell-depleted T cells, or T cells were the source of the cDNA or gDNA that made up the material.

Each participant's cohort was designated according to participant-reported clinical history. Germline CDR1 is SGHAT and CDR2 is FQNNGV. V lost 5 bases and J lost 2, with 18 bases in between. The CDR3 length is 16 residues. Methods used by the authors: Nucleated cell counts were estimated from reference gene primer amplification. Sequencing was performed with immunoSEQ multiplex PCR; in TCRdb, only in-frame clones are kept and a portion is missing. The DNA was the basis for D and trimming; V, J and clone size are from that table. The sample carries about 200,000 clones, 70% to 90% recorded once. Material: PBMCs or T cells enriched from blood (not recorded which). The chain carries TRBV11-2 and TRBJ2-5; TRBD1 might be the D (6 bases). The sequence was obtained from a woman aged 18-29 years who had recovered from COVID-19. In DNA, the CDR3 is TGTGCCAGCAGCCCCGGGACAAGTATTGGGCAAGAGACCCAGTACTTC. This sequence encodes CASSPGTSIGQETQYF. The entire variable domain, with the rest obtained from reference TRBV11-2 and TRBJ2-5, is as follows: EAGVAQSPRYKIIEKRQSVAFWCNPISGHATLYWYQQILGQGPKLLIQFQNNGVVDDSQLPKDRFSAERLKGVDSTLKIQPAKLEDSAVYLCASSPGTSIGQETQYFGPGTRLLVL.